In this sample, the clone carrying this T cell receptor (beta chain) turned up a few times. What it binds is unknown. The V gene's germline CDR1 is SNHLY and CDR2 FYNNEI. The CDR3 extends over 15 amino acids. V lost 3 bases and J lost 4, with 12 bases in between. This sample is drawn from a study of vaccination and CD4 T cells after COVID-19. The treatment: approximately 9-day PBMC culture with coronavirus spike peptide pools or control peptides (ViraFEST assay). An Oncomine TCR Beta short-read assay was used to sequence the DNA from cultured CD4+ T cells. TCRdb re-analysed the PCR reads in MiXCR, keeping a single row per CDR3 protein. This table has about 15,000 distinct CDR3 sequences, around 32% appearing once.

The sample consisted of cultured CD4+ T cells from blood. The chain employs TRBV2 and TRBJ2-2, with D tentatively TRBD1 or TRBD2 (6 bases each). The receptor was isolated from a human donor with COVID-19. The CDR3, as DNA: TGTGCCAGCAGTGAGGGGGGCAGGGCCACCGGGGAGCTGTTTTTT. Its protein is CASSEGGRATGELFF.